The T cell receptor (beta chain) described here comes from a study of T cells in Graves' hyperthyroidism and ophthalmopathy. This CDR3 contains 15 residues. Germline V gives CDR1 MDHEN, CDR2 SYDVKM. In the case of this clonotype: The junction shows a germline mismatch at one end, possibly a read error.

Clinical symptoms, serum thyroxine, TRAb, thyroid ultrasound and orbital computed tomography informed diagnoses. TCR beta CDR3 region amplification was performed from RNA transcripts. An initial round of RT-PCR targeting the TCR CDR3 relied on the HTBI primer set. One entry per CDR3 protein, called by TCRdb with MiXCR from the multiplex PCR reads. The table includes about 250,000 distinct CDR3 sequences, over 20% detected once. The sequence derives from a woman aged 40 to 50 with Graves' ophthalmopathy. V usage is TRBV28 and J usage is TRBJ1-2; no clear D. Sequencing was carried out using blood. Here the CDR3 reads CASIDFVEANYGYIF. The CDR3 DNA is TGTGCCAGCATTGACTTTGTGGAAGCTAACTATGGCTACATCTTC.